Given below is one T cell receptor (beta chain) in context. Its target is unknown. These data belong to a study of T cell responses to AZD1222 COVID-19 vaccine. Points from the study as a whole: Clonal diversity may have been underestimated, and the donors were mostly white British, with more females than males.

The repertoire was sequenced with immunoSEQ multiplex PCR; TCRdb's copy has only in-frame clones and lacks some. The sample has about 160,000 clones, around nine tenths seen once. This TCR derives from an adult who received the AZD1222 COVID-19 vaccine. Source: peripheral blood, taken 28 days after the second AZD1222 dose.

The CDR3 here is CASSERGGSGYTF. CDR3 in DNA: TGTGCCAGCAGTGAAAGAGGGGGTTCGGGCTACACCTTC. The chain has TRBV6-1 and TRBJ1-2, with a weak D call TRBD1 (6 bases). V dropped 2 bases and J dropped 8 bases, with 12 bases sitting between them. Germline V lookup: CDR1 MNHNS, CDR2 SASEGT. This CDR3 has 13 residues.